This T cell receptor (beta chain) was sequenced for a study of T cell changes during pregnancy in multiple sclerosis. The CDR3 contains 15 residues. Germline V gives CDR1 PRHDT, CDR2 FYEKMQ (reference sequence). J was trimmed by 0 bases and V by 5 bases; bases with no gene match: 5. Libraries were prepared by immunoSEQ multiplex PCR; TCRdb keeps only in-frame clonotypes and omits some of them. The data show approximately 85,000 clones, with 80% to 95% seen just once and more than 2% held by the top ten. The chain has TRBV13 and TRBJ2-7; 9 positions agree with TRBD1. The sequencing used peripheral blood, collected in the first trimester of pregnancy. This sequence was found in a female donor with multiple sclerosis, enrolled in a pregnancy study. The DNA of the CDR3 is TGTGCCAGCAGCCCGGGGGGACAGGGCTCCTACGAGCAGTACTTC. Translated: CASSPGGQGSYEQYF.